This T cell receptor beta chain was profiled in a study of Ad26.COV2.S vaccination and SARS-CoV-2 variants. Overall study: A COV1001 Ad26.COV2.S trial-arm participant provided the sample. Study observations and caveats: Spike-specific responses of CD8+ and CD4+ T cells were reported to display substantial breadth after vaccination.

Details on this clone: Its cognate antigen is unknown.

The treatment is: around 19 received Ad26.COV2.S at low or high dose, single or two shots; roughly five received placebo; per-sample allocation not given. The samples were gathered on day 63 after the first injection of vaccine or placebo. Using immunoSEQ multiplex PCR, the repertoire was profiled, and TCRdb retains in-frame clones only, with some absent. The repertoire holds around 450,000 clones, with roughly 87% as singletons. This TCR derives from a person between 18 and 65 years old who received the Ad26.COV2.S COVID-19 vaccine or a placebo. This specimen consisted of peripheral blood, obtained in a trial of Ad26.COV2.S vaccine versus placebo.

Here the CDR3 reads CASSLVPGQTEAFF. CDR3 sequence (DNA): TGTGCCAGCAGCTTGGTACCGGGACAGACTGAAGCTTTCTTT. The genes are TRBV5-5 and TRBJ1-1, with 7 bases lining up with TRBD1. In germline, CDR1 is SGHKS, CDR2 YYEKEE (reference sequence). The CDR3 is 14 residues long. Germline trimming cut 0 bases from V and 5 bases from J; bases unmatched to any gene: 4.